This T cell receptor (beta chain) is from a study of beta chain features in type 1 diabetes. Study findings and constraints: Significant though moderate, a shortening of TCRB CDR3s appeared in all four CD4+ subsets of Type 1 diabetes patients. Over-representation of high TCR-expressing cells was a possible consequence of cDNA sequencing.

By way of CD45RO/CCR7/CD25/CD127/CD95/CD27, the CD4+ regulatory, stem cell-like memory, central memory and naive cells were sorted. This clone was picked up a small number of times. Its target is unknown. cDNA synthesis used the whole RNA isolate, giving expressed TCRB sequences. TCRdb's table, derived via immunoSEQ multiplex PCR, lists solely in-frame clones and lacks some. This table has 93,000 or so clones, 25% to 30% appearing once. Germline trimming cut 3 bases from V and 7 bases from J; bases unmatched to any gene: 9. The CDR3 has 15 amino acids. Per the germline V gene, CDR1 is SQVTM and CDR2 is ANQGSEA.

V is TRBV29-1 and J is TRBJ2-1; 10 positions match TRBD2. This receptor was obtained from a woman between 18 and 29 years old with type 1 diabetes. Sequenced sample: central memory CD4+ T cells from blood. This CDR3 reads CSVEDRAGGGNEQFF. Here the CDR3 DNA reads TGCAGCGTTGAGGACCGAGCGGGAGGGGGAAATGAGCAGTTCTTC.